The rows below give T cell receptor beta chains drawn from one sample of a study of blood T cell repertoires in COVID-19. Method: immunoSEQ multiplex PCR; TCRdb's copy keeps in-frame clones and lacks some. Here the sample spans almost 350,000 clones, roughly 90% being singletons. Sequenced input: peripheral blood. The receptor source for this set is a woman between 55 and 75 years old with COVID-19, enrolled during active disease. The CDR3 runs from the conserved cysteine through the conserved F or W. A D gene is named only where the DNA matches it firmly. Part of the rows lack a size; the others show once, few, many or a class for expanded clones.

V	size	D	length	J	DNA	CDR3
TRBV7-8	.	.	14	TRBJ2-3	TGTGCCAGCAGCGACGGACAGAGCACAGATACGCAGTATTTT	CASSDGQSTDTQYF
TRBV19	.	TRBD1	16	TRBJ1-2	TGTGCCAGTAGTTCGGGACAGACAAGCTTGAGGTATGGCTACACCTTC	CASSSGQTSLRYGYTF
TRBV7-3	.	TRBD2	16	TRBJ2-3	TGTGCCAGCAGCGTCGCGGGACTAGCTGGCACAGATACGCAGTATTTT	CASSVAGLAGTDTQYF
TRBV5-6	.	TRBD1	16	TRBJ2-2	TGTGCCAGCAGCTTTTCGGCCCAGGGGGTCACCGGGGAGCTGTTTTTT	CASSFSAQGVTGELFF
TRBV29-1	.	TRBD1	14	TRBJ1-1	TGCAGCGCCCACGACCTCAGGGACAGCGCTGAAGCTTTCTTT	CSAHDLRDSAEAFF
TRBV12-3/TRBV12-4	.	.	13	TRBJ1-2	TGTGCCAGCGGGCGGGCCCGACGTGATGGCTACACCTTC	CASGRARRDGYTF
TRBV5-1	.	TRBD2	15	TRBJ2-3	TGCGCCAGCAGCGGGGCTAGCGGGGTGGCGGATACGCAGTATTTT	CASSGASGVADTQYF
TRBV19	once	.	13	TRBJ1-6	TGTGCCAGTAAACAGGGCTCGGGTTCACCCCTCCACTTT	CASKQGSGSPLHF
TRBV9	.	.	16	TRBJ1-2	TGTGCCAACTTTGCGGGGCAGGGTCGCGGGGCGGGAGGCTACACCTTC	CANFAGQGRGAGGYTF
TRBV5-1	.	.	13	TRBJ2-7	TGCGCCAGCAGCGGCGGGACCTTCTACGAGCAGTACTTC	CASSGGTFYEQYF
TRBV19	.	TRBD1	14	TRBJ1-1	TGTGCCAGTAATCAGGGGGCGTTCAACACTGAAGCTTTCTTT	CASNQGAFNTEAFF
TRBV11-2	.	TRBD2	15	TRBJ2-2	TGTGCCAGCAGCCCTAGCGGGGGGGCGTCCGGGGAGCTGTTTTTT	CASSPSGGASGELFF
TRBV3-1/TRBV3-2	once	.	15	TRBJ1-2	TGTGCCAGCAGCCAAGATTATCAGAGGGGGAGAGGCTACACCTTC	CASSQDYQRGRGYTF
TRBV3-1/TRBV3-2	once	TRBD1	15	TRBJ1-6	TGTGCCAGCAGACACAATGACAGGGGGAATTCACCCCTCCACTTT	CASRHNDRGNSPLHF